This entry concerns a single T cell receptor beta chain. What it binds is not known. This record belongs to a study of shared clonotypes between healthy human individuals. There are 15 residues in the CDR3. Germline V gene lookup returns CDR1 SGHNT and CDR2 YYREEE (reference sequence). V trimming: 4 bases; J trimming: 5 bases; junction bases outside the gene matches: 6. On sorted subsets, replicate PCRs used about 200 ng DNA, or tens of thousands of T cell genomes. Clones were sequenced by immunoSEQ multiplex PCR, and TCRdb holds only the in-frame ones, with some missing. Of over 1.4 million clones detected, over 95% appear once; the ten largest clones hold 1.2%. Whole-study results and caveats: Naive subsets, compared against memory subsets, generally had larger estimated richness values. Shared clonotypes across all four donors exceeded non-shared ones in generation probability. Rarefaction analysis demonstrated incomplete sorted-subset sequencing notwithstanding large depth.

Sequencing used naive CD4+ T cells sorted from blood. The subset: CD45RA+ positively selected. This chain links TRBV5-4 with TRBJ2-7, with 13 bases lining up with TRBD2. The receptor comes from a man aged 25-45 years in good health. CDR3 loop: CASSLGLAGTDEQYF. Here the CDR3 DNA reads TGTGCCAGCAGCCTGGGACTAGCGGGAACCGACGAGCAGTACTTC. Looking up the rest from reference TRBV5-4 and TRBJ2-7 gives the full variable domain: ETGVTQSPTHLIKTRGQQVTLRCSSQSGHNTVSWYQQALGQGPQFIFQYYREEENGRGNFPPRFSGLQFPNYSSELNVNALELDDSALYLCASSLGLAGTDEQYFGPGTRLTVT.